A single sample gave rise to the 7 T cell receptor beta chains below, sequenced in a study of somatic mutations in cytotoxic T cells in rheumatoid arthritis. The repertoire was sequenced with immunoSEQ multiplex PCR; TCRdb's copy has only in-frame clones and lacks some. In the table there are under 20,000 clones, approximately 75% of which are singletons. The sequencing sample was made of CD8+ T cells sorted from blood. Every receptor here comes from an adult with rheumatoid arthritis.

The rearrangement joins TRBV5-1 to TRBJ2-7; 12 bases map to TRBD2. J gave up 0 bases and V 4 bases, and 5 bases lay outside the gene matches. Germline V gene lookup returns CDR1 SGHRS and CDR2 YFSETQ. There are 16 residues in the CDR3. CDR3 in amino acids: CASSPRTSGTSYEQYF. The CDR3 DNA is TGCGCCAGCAGCCCCCGGACTAGCGGGACCTCCTACGAGCAGTACTTC.

This clone was picked up one time. This sequence joins TRBV5-5 and TRBJ2-7; D perhaps matches TRBD1 (6 bases). V gave up 2 bases and J gave up 2 bases, with 14 bases separating them. Germline CDR1 and CDR2: SGHKS and YYEKEE (reference sequence). This CDR3 contains 15 residues. DNA of the CDR3: TGTGCCAGCAGCTTTTTCCGGCAGGGGCCCTACGAGCAGTACTTC. Encoded protein: CASSFFRQGPYEQYF.

The genes are TRBV19 and TRBJ2-1, with 7 bases fitting TRBD1. The J segment lost 8 bases and the V segment lost 0 bases, leaving 7 bases of the junction unmatched. The CDR3 sequence is 15 residues long. Germline V CDR1 and CDR2: LNHDA, SQIVND (reference sequence). CDR3 residues: CASSIEGQAVDEQFF. The CDR3 DNA reads TGTGCCAGTAGTATAGAAGGACAGGCTGTGGATGAGCAGTTCTTC.

This chain's CDR3 is CASSSPTGARPYEQYF. The CDR3 DNA reads as TGTGCCAGCTCATCCCCAACGGGCGCCAGGCCTTACGAGCAGTACTTC. This sequence joins TRBV18 and TRBJ2-7; no clear D gene. The germline V gene has CDR1 KGHSH and CDR2 LQKENI. V lost 5 bases to trimming and J lost 4 bases, with 21 bases between them. The length of the CDR3 is 16 residues.

The chain recombines TRBV28 with TRBJ1-1, with 7 bases matching TRBD1. Germline values: CDR1 MDHEN, CDR2 SYDVKM. The CDR3 runs to 13 residues. The junction had 5 bases not matched to a gene; V was cut back by 5 bases and J by 5 bases. CDR3 DNA sequence: TGTGCCAGCAGTGTTGGCAGGGGGACTGAAGCTTTCTTT. Its protein product is CASSVGRGTEAFF.

This clone was picked up one time. This sequence joins TRBV13 and TRBJ2-7, with no clear D. V gave up 6 bases and J gave up 1 base, with 10 bases separating them. The germline CDR1 and CDR2 sequences are PRHDT and FYEKMQ (reference sequence). There are 13 residues in the CDR3. CDR3 region: CASRPGSSYEQYF. CDR3 bases: TGTGCCAGCAGACCCGGGTCGTCCTACGAGCAGTACTTC.

The chain recombines TRBV6-5 with TRBJ2-3; D may be TRBD1 (6 bases). CDR1 and CDR2 (germline): MNHEY, SVGAGI. V was shortened by 8 bases and J by 6 bases, with 9 bases between the two germline ends. This CDR3 spans 11 amino acids. The CDR3 DNA sequence: TGTGCCAGCCCGAGGGGGGATACGCAGTATTTT. Translating it yields CASPRGDTQYF.